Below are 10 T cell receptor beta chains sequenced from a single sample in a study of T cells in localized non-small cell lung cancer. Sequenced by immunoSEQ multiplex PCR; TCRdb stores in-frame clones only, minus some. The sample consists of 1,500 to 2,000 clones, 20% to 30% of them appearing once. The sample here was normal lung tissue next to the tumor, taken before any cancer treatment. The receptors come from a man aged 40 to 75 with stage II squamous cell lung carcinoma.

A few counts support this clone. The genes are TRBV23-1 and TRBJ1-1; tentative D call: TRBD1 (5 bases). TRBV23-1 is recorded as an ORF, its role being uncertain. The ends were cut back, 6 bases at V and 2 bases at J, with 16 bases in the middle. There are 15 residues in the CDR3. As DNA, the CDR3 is TGCGCCAGCAGCTTGCAAGGGACTGCAAACACTGAAGCTTTCTTT. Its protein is CASSLQGTANTEAFF.

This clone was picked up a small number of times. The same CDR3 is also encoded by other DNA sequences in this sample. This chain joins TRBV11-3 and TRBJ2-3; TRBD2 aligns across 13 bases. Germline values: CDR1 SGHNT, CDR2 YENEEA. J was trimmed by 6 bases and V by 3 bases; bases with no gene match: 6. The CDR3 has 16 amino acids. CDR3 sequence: CASSLELAGGRDTQYF. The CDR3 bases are TGTGCCAGCAGCTTGGAACTAGCGGGAGGGCGGGATACGCAGTATTTT.

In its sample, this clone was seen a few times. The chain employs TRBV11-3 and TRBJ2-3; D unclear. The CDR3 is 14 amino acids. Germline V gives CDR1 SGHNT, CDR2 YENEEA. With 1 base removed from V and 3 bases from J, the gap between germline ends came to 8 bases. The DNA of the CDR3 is TGTGCCAGCAGCTTAGGGGCTAGTACAGATACGCAGTATTTT. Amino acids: CASSLGASTDTQYF.

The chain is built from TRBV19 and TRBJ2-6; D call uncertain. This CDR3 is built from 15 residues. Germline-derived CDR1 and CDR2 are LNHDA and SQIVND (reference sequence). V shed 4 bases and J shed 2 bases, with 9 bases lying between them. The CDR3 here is CASSKSIPGANVLTF. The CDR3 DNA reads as TGTGCCAGTAGTAAGTCCATACCTGGGGCCAACGTCCTGACTTTC.

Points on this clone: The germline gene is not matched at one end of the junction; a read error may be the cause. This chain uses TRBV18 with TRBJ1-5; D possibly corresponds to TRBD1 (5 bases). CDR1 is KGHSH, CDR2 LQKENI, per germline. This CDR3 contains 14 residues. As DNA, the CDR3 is TGTGCCAGCTCACCACTGCAGGGCAAACAGCCCCAGCATTTT. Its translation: CASSPLQGKQPQHF. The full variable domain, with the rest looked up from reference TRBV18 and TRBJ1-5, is NAGVMQNPRHLVRRRGQEARLRCSPMKGHSHVYWYRQLPEEGLKFMVYLQKENIIDESGMPKERFSAEFPKEGPSILRIQQVVRGDSAAYFCASSPLQGKQPQHFGDGTRLSIL.

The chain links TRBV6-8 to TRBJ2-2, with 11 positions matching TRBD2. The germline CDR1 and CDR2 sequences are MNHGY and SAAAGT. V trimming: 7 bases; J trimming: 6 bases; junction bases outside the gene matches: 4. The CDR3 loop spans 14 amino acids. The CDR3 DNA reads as TGTGCCAGCAAAAGACTAGCGGGGCCCGGGGAGCTGTTTTTT. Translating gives CASKRLAGPGELFF.

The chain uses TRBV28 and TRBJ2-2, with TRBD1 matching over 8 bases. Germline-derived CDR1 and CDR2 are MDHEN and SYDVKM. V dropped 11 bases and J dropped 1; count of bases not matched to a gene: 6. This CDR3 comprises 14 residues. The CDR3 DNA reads TGTGCCTGCAAACAGGGGGGGAACACCGGGGAGCTGTTTTTT. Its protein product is CACKQGGNTGELFF.

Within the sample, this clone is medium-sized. The CDR3 here is CASSVASNTEAFF. CDR3 sequence (DNA): TGTGCCAGCAGCGTAGCCTCGAACACTGAAGCTTTCTTT. The chain combines TRBV9 with TRBJ1-1; D gene unclear. Trimming pared 0 bases from V and 1 base from J, leaving 4 bases between. The CDR3 length is 13 residues. Germline V gene sequence: CDR1 SGDLS, CDR2 YYNGEE.

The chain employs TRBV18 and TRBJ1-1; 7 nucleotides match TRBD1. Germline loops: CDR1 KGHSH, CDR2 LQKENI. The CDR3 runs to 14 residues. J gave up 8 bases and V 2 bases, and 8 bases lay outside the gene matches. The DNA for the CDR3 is TGTGCCAGCTCACCATCTGCTACAGGGGCAGAAGCTTTCTTT. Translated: CASSPSATGAEAFF.

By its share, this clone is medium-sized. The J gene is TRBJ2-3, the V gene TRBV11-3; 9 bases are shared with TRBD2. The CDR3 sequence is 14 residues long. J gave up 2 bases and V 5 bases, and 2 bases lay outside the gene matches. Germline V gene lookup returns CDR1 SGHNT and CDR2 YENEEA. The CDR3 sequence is CASSPSGNTDTQYF. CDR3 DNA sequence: TGTGCCAGCAGCCCTAGCGGGAACACAGATACGCAGTATTTT.